A single sample gave rise to the 29 T cell receptor beta chains below, sequenced in a study of monozygotic twins with inflammatory bowel disease. From its re-call of the 5' RACE reads, TCRdb lists each CDR3 protein once, without DNA. Its clone listing holds approximately 390,000 distinct CDR3 sequences. The sample comprised blood. Receptors originate from a human donor with ulcerative colitis or Crohn's disease, or a healthy co-twin of an affected twin (not recorded which).

V and J are TRBV10-3 and TRBJ1-2. The germline V gene has CDR1 ENHRY and CDR2 SYGVKD. The CDR3 has 11 amino acids. This chain's CDR3 is CAATGGEGYTF.

V usage is TRBV23-1 and J usage is TRBJ1-5; the TCRdb D gene call, TRBD1, has no DNA to confirm it. TRBV23-1 is filed as an ORF, its function uncertain. The CDR3 totals 16 residues. CDR3 sequence: CASSQSVRAADQPQHF.

The chain couples TRBV29-1 to TRBJ1-1; TCRdb names TRBD1, which stays unverified in the absence of DNA. Germline CDR1 SQVTM, CDR2 ANQGSEA. This CDR3 has 13 amino acids. CDR3 in amino acids: CSADRGGNTEAFF.

The chain recombines TRBV6-1 with TRBJ2-2. This CDR3 has 14 residues. The V gene's germline CDR1 is MNHNS and CDR2 SASEGT. The CDR3 reads CASSRSARGGELFF.

The V gene is TRBV5-1, the J gene TRBJ2-1; absent DNA, TCRdb's TRBD2 call cannot be checked. The CDR3 totals 15 residues. Germline V CDR1 and CDR2: SGHRS, YFSETQ. CDR3 loop: CASSLWGDYTNEQFF.

This chain joins TRBV5-1 and TRBJ1-1. The V gene's germline CDR1 is SGHRS and CDR2 YFSETQ. The CDR3 has 13 residues. The chain's CDR3 is CASREGMNTEAFF.

This chain uses TRBV6-1 with TRBJ1-2; TCRdb designates TRBD1, a call that cannot be tested without DNA. The CDR3 sequence is 13 residues long. Germline V CDR1 and CDR2: MNHNS, SASEGT. This chain's CDR3 is CASSKDRVDGYTF.

The chain uses TRBV7-2 and TRBJ2-3; TCRdb lists TRBD1, though no DNA is available to test this call. The CDR3 length is 14 residues. Germline lookup yields CDR1 SGHTA and CDR2 FQGNSA. This chain's CDR3 is CASSLTGFVGTQYF. The variable domain in full, with the rest retrieved from reference TRBV7-2 and TRBJ2-3, is GAGVSQSPSNKVTEKGKDVELRCDPISGHTALYWYRQSLGQGLEFLIYFQGNSAPDKSGLPSDRFSAERTGGSVSTLTIQRTQQEDSAVYLCASSLTGFVGTQYFGPGTRLTVL.

The chain uses TRBV5-1 and TRBJ2-1; TCRdb outputs TRBD2, but without DNA this stays unchecked. This CDR3 has 15 residues. Per the germline V gene, CDR1 is SGHRS and CDR2 is YFSETQ. CDR3 loop: CASSLLAGNRNEQFF. Based on the CDR3 plus reference TRBV5-1 and TRBJ2-1, the full variable domain is KAGVTQTPRYLIKTRGQQVTLSCSPISGHRSVSWYQQTPGQGLQFLFEYFSETQRNKGNFPGRFSGRQFSNSRSEMNVSTLELGDSALYLCASSLLAGNRNEQFFGPGTRLTVL.

The chain carries TRBV20-1 and TRBJ2-7; TCRdb selects TRBD2, and the lack of DNA leaves this call unchecked. Germline V CDR1 and CDR2: DFQATT, SNEGSKA (reference sequence). The CDR3 consists of 13 residues. CDR3 in amino acids: CSAASDSPYEQYF.

The rearrangement joins TRBV7-9 to TRBJ2-1; TCRdb proposes TRBD1, but this gene call is untestable without DNA. In germline, CDR1 is SEHNR, CDR2 FQNEAQ (reference sequence). This CDR3 is 14 amino acids long. The CDR3 loop is CASNRDLGDNEQFF.

The chain links TRBV28 to TRBJ2-5; there is no DNA to check the TCRdb D call of TRBD1. The CDR3 has 14 amino acids. Germline lookup yields CDR1 MDHEN and CDR2 SYDVKM. CDR3 residues: CASSPTQGAETQYF. The full variable domain, with the rest looked up from reference TRBV28 and TRBJ2-5, is DVKVTQSSRYLVKRTGEKVFLECVQDMDHENMFWYRQDPGLGLRLIYFSYDVKMKEKGDIPEGYSVSREKKERFSLILESASTNQTSMYLCASSPTQGAETQYFGPGTRLLVL.

The chain couples TRBV2 to TRBJ2-6. Per germline, CDR1 SNHLY and CDR2 FYNNEI. The CDR3 consists of 14 residues. The CDR3 loop reads CASKSGTGANVLTF.

The chain links TRBV20-1 to TRBJ2-4; without DNA, the TCRdb call of TRBD2 cannot be checked. CDR1 and CDR2 from the germline V gene are DFQATT and SNEGSKA (reference sequence). The CDR3 contains 17 residues. CDR3: CSVSRSGGAGAKNIQYF.

The chain couples TRBV28 to TRBJ2-1; lacking DNA, the TRBD2 call made by TCRdb goes unchecked. The CDR3 consists of 14 residues. CDR1 and CDR2 from the germline V gene are MDHEN and SYDVKM. CDR3 region: CASSSLRIVNEQFF. Complete variable domain (other parts from reference TRBV28 and TRBJ2-1): DVKVTQSSRYLVKRTGEKVFLECVQDMDHENMFWYRQDPGLGLRLIYFSYDVKMKEKGDIPEGYSVSREKKERFSLILESASTNQTSMYLCASSSLRIVNEQFFGPGTRLTVL.

This chain links TRBV5-4 with TRBJ2-2; the TRBD1 assignment by TCRdb is unverifiable without DNA. From germline, CDR1 is SGHNT and CDR2 YYREEE (reference sequence). CDR3 length: 17 residues. This CDR3 reads CASSFPGGTLNTGELFF.

This chain joins TRBV18 and TRBJ2-3; TCRdb's D call, TRBD1, is unchecked because there is no DNA. The CDR3 loop spans 16 amino acids. The germline gives CDR1 KGHSH, CDR2 LQKENI. The CDR3 sequence: CASSRRTGTDTDTQYF.

The chain uses TRBV5-1 and TRBJ1-2; TCRdb picks TRBD1, but there is no DNA to check that call. The CDR3 length is 16 residues. The germline V gene encodes CDR1 SGHRS and CDR2 YFSETQ. CDR3 loop: CASSRLGTESNYGYTF. Filled out from reference TRBV5-1 and TRBJ1-2, the complete variable domain reads KAGVTQTPRYLIKTRGQQVTLSCSPISGHRSVSWYQQTPGQGLQFLFEYFSETQRNKGNFPGRFSGRQFSNSRSEMNVSTLELGDSALYLCASSRLGTESNYGYTFGSGTRLTVV.

The rearrangement uses TRBV6-5 and TRBJ2-3. The CDR3 length is 14 residues. The germline CDR1 and CDR2 sequences are MNHEY and SVGAGI. CDR3 in amino acids: CASSYSRSTDTQYF.

The rearrangement links TRBV27 to TRBJ2-1; the TCRdb call, TRBD1, lacks DNA for checking. The CDR3 loop spans 16 amino acids. Germline CDR1 reads MNHEY; CDR2 reads SMNVEV (reference sequence). This CDR3 is CASSYGRTGVHNEQFF.

J is TRBJ2-7 and V is TRBV3-1; TCRdb picks TRBD2, but there is no DNA to check that call. The length of the CDR3 is 15 residues. Germline CDR1 reads LGHDT; CDR2 reads YNNKEL (reference sequence). CDR3 residues: CASSLLGGLVAEQYF.

This chain links TRBV5-6 with TRBJ2-6. The CDR3 length is 16 residues. Per the germline V gene, CDR1 is SGHDT and CDR2 is YYEEEE. The CDR3 loop is CASMRDPTPGANVLTF.

This chain links TRBV7-6 with TRBJ2-7. The CDR3 covers 16 residues. CDR1 is SGHVS, CDR2 FNYEAQ, per germline. CDR3 amino acids: CASSSRRQGSSYEQYF.

The chain links TRBV18 to TRBJ1-2; the TRBD1 assignment by TCRdb is unverifiable without DNA. The CDR3 is 12 amino acids. The germline V gene encodes CDR1 KGHSH and CDR2 LQKENI. This chain's CDR3 is CASSSSGEGYTF.

The chain combines TRBV30 with TRBJ2-3. Per the germline V gene, CDR1 is GTSNPN and CDR2 is SVGIG (reference sequence). The CDR3 length is 15 residues. The CDR3: CAWSQNFGGTDTQYF.

The V gene is TRBV7-3, the J gene TRBJ2-2; TCRdb reports TRBD1, a call that lacks DNA to check it against. The length of the CDR3 is 16 residues. Looked up from germline, CDR1 is SGHTA and CDR2 is FQGTGA. The CDR3 loop reads CASSPYGGQSTGELFF.

This chain joins TRBV3-1 and TRBJ1-2; as DNA is missing, the TRBD1 call by TCRdb cannot be tested. CDR1 is LGHDT, CDR2 YNNKEL, per germline (reference sequence). The length of the CDR3 is 12 residues. The chain's CDR3 is CASSGQGWGYTF.

V is TRBV28 and J is TRBJ2-7; the D call from TCRdb, TRBD1, cannot be confirmed without DNA. CDR1 is MDHEN and CDR2 is SYDVKM in the germline V gene. This CDR3 comprises 18 residues. The CDR3 is CASSPSGASGTNNYEQYF.

This chain connects TRBV6-6 to TRBJ2-1; TCRdb names TRBD1, which stays unverified in the absence of DNA. The CDR3 is made up of 14 amino acids. Germline CDR1 and CDR2: MNHNY and SVGAGI (reference sequence). CDR3 residues: CASSFPQENNEQFF.